The present TCR beta chain was sequenced within a study of blood T cell repertoires in COVID-19. Per germline, CDR1 SQVTM and CDR2 ANQGSEA. The ends were cut back, 4 bases at V and 1 base at J, with 17 bases in the middle. The CDR3 contains 15 residues. Assay: immunoSEQ multiplex PCR; the TCRdb copy retains only in-frame clones and omits some. The sample contains under 150,000 clones, approximately 90% of which appear only once. Source material: peripheral blood. The sequence came from a woman aged 55 to 70 with active COVID-19. The chain links TRBV29-1 to TRBJ2-7, with TRBD1 as a possible D gene (5 bases). CDR3 nucleotides: TGCAGCGTTGGGCCCCAGGGAAGGAATTCCTACGAGCAGTACTTC. Protein: CSVGPQGRNSYEQYF.